These T cell receptor beta chains were read from a single sample in a study of T-cell reconstitution after alpha-beta-depleted transplantation in children. Using its own MiXCR run on the PCR reads, TCRdb lists one record per CDR3 protein. The sample shows hundreds of thousands of distinct CDR3 sequences, roughly 7.8% of them seen only once. The source material was peripheral blood, sampled 360 days after TCRalphabeta/CD19-depleted stem cell transplant. All receptors derive from a female patient aged 2-9 years who had a stem cell transplant for Fanconi anemia, so the T cells may come from the graft donor. CDR3s include the opening cysteine and the closing phenylalanine or tryptophan. D genes are given only for firm matches. Some rows have no size entry. The others give once, few or many, or a class for an expanded clone.

TRBJ1-2	-	-	TRBV20-1	CSRGREGDDYGYTF	TGCAGTCGGGGCAGGGAGGGGGACGACTATGGCTACACCTTC
TRBJ1-6	-	-	TRBV12-3/TRBV12-4	CASSLEMGGGRDSPLHF	TGTGCCAGCAGTTTAGAAATGGGGGGGGGCCGGGATTCACCCCTCCACTTT
TRBJ2-3	few	-	TRBV7-3	CASSLSIGTDTQYF	TGTGCCAGCAGCTTAAGCATAGGCACAGATACGCAGTATTTT
TRBJ2-5	few	-	TRBV7-6	CASSPMDGGRETQYF	TGTGCCAGCAGCCCGATGGACGGGGGCCGGGAGACCCAGTACTTC
TRBJ1-6	few	-	TRBV7-2	CASSPEVNMGSPLHF	TGTGCCAGCAGCCCCGAGGTGAATATGGGTTCACCCCTCCACTTT
TRBJ2-7	-	-	TRBV6-2/TRBV6-3	CASRGTYEQYF	TGTGCCAGCAGAGGGACCTACGAGCAGTACTTC
TRBJ2-5	-	-	TRBV3-1	CASSQAREEETQYF	TGTGCCAGCAGCCAAGCGAGGGAGGAAGAGACCCAGTACTTC
TRBJ2-5	-	TRBD2	TRBV20-1	CSARDWGEPAGGETQYF	TGCAGTGCTAGAGATTGGGGGGAACCCGCGGGGGGAGAGACCCAGTACTTC
TRBJ2-2	-	TRBD2	TRBV11-1	CASSRRTSGGSKTGELFF	TGTGCCAGCAGCCGCCGGACTAGCGGGGGATCAAAGACCGGGGAGCTGTTTTTT
TRBJ2-3	-	TRBD2	TRBV5-1	CASSPPDGGYTDTQYF	TGCGCCAGCAGCCCTCCCGACGGGGGGTACACAGATACGCAGTATTTT
TRBJ2-1	-	TRBD2	TRBV3-1	CASSSPTSGGGEQFF	TGTGCCAGCAGCTCTCCGACTAGCGGGGGGGGCGAGCAGTTCTTC
TRBJ1-3	-	-	TRBV3-1	CASSQDLGTIYF	TGTGCCAGCAGCCAAGATTTGGGCACCATATATTTT
TRBJ1-5	many	-	TRBV15	CATTPYSNQPQHF	TGTGCCACCACCCCTTATAGCAATCAGCCCCAGCATTTT
TRBJ2-1	many	-	TRBV6-1	CASSERTEYNEQFF	TGTGCCAGCAGTGAAAGGACCGAGTACAATGAGCAGTTCTTC
TRBJ2-5	many	TRBD2	TRBV7-2	CASSLGLAGAGTQYF	TGTGCCAGCAGCTTGGGACTAGCGGGGGCGGGGACCCAGTACTTC
TRBJ2-2	many	-	TRBV5-1	CASSLGLASNTGELFF	TGCGCCAGCAGCTTGGGGCTAGCGTCGAACACCGGGGAGCTGTTTTTT
TRBJ1-6	many	-	TRBV6-5	CASRAVLGSPLHF	TGTGCCAGCAGGGCTGTATTGGGTTCACCCCTCCACTTT
TRBJ2-1	many	TRBD1	TRBV20-1	CSARGQGRNNEQFF	TGCAGTGCTAGGGGACAGGGGAGGAACAATGAGCAGTTCTTC
TRBJ1-6	many	TRBD1	TRBV2	CASNGHRGFSPLHF	TGTGCCAGCAACGGTCACAGGGGATTTTCACCCCTCCACTTT
TRBJ2-5	many	-	TRBV7-9	CASSLEVHWETQYF	TGTGCCAGCAGCTTAGAGGTTCATTGGGAGACCCAGTACTTC
TRBJ1-1	many	-	TRBV6-1	CASSPIPSVTEAFF	TGTGCCAGCAGTCCTATACCGTCCGTCACTGAAGCTTTCTTT
TRBJ2-3	many	-	TRBV25-1	CASSEFDTQYF	TGTGCCAGCAGTGAATTTGATACGCAGTATTTT
TRBJ1-6	few	TRBD1	TRBV4-1	CASSQGQGGSPLHF	TGCGCCAGCAGCCAAGGACAGGGTGGCTCACCCCTCCACTTT
TRBJ2-1	few	TRBD2	TRBV19	CASSIGLAGVGEQFF	TGTGCCAGTAGTATCGGGCTAGCGGGAGTTGGTGAGCAGTTCTTC
TRBJ1-1	few	-	TRBV12-3/TRBV12-4	CASSWGPVLMAAFF	TGTGCCAGCAGTTGGGGTCCTGTGTTGATGGCAGCTTTCTTT
TRBJ1-1	many	TRBD1	TRBV9	CASSVGQRNTEAFF	TGTGCCAGCAGCGTGGGACAGCGGAACACTGAAGCTTTCTTT
TRBJ2-7	many	-	TRBV5-1	CASSLVTGLDEQYF	TGCGCCAGCAGCTTGGTTACAGGGCTCGACGAGCAGTACTTC
TRBJ1-2	many	-	TRBV30	CAWSGLLRGYTF	TGTGCCTGGAGTGGACTTTTACGCGGCTACACCTTC
TRBJ2-1	-	-	TRBV3-1	CASSQVTGGPYNEQFF	TGTGCCAGCAGCCAAGTCACCGGGGGGCCCTACAATGAGCAGTTCTTC
TRBJ1-3	many	TRBD1	TRBV20-1	CSAPGQGADTIYF	TGCAGTGCCCCCGGACAGGGGGCTGACACCATATATTTT
TRBJ1-1	many	-	TRBV7-2	CASSLKKGRYSEAFF	TGTGCCAGCAGCTTAAAAAAGGGACGATACTCTGAAGCTTTCTTT